A single sample is the source of the 3 T cell receptor beta chains below, sequenced in a study of blood T cell repertoires in COVID-19. Sequencing was performed with immunoSEQ multiplex PCR; in TCRdb, only in-frame clones are kept and a portion is missing. The profile shows about 57,000 clones, less than 80% of them singletons. The specimen was peripheral blood. The receptors shown here come from a man aged 55 to 70 with acute or convalescent COVID-19.

The CDR3 DNA reads TGCGCCAGCAGCTTAGGACAGGGGGGAGGCATGAACACTGAAGCTTTCTTT. Translating it yields CASSLGQGGGMNTEAFF. This chain uses TRBV5-1 with TRBJ1-1, with 10 bases matching TRBD1. CDR1 is SGHRS and CDR2 is YFSETQ in the germline V gene. V lost 2 bases, J lost 0 bases, and 7 bases stayed unmatched. CDR3 size: 17 residues.

The count of this clone is one. For the CDR3, the DNA is TGTGCCAGCAGCTCTGACGGACAGGGGATTAATGGCTACACCTTC. Its translation: CASSSDGQGINGYTF. V and J are TRBV5-4 and TRBJ1-2; 9 positions match TRBD1. Unmatched junction bases numbered 9, after V lost 3 bases and J lost 6 bases. CDR3 length: 15 residues. The germline gives CDR1 SGHNT, CDR2 YYREEE (reference sequence).

V usage is TRBV20-1 and J usage is TRBJ2-7; weak D call: TRBD1 (5 bases). Germline CDR1 DFQATT, CDR2 SNEGSKA (reference sequence). The V gene lost 2 bases and the J gene lost 4 bases, with 6 bases spanning the gap. CDR3 length equals 11 residues. The CDR3 loop is CSARRGYEQYF. CDR3 in DNA: TGCAGTGCTAGAAGGGGATACGAGCAGTACTTC.